The clone carrying this TCR beta chain appeared a few times. Its antigen is as yet unknown. Treatment reported: roughly 11-day PBMC culture with coronavirus spike peptide pools or control peptides (ViraFEST assay). PCR-confirmed positives ranged from March to December 2020, preceding US Alpha, Beta and Delta variants. Sequence data for DNA of cultured CD4+ T cells were generated by the Oncomine TCR Beta short-read assay. TCRdb analysed the PCR reads with MiXCR anew, one entry per CDR3 protein. In the table there are 10,000 to 15,000 distinct CDR3 sequences, about 61% of which are singletons. This CDR3 has 17 amino acids. CDR1 is SEHNR and CDR2 is FQNEAQ in the germline V gene (reference sequence). V dropped 7 bases and J dropped 12; count of bases not matched to a gene: 22. The record originates from a study of vaccination and CD4 T cells after COVID-19. As for the study in general: At a median about 95 days (range 35 to 161) after diagnosis, post-COVID samples were drawn. The authors used overlapping spike peptides from SARS-CoV-2, HCoV-NL63, HCoV-OC43 and HCoV-229E to stimulate cells. General observations from the study: In convalescent patients, 304 of 307 vaccine-specific clones were spike mono-reactive.

Sequencing was performed on CD4+ T cells from blood, cultured in vitro. The chain recombines TRBV7-9 with TRBJ2-2; 8 bases match TRBD1. This TCR derives from a human donor who had recovered from COVID-19. The CDR3 is CASTHPGQGAPLVKLFF. For the CDR3, the DNA is TGTGCCAGCACCCATCCCGGACAGGGCGCCCCCCTGGTAAAGCTGTTTTTT.